This T cell receptor (beta chain) was captured in a study of metastatic and nonmetastatic thyroid tumors. On the study more broadly: Patients with malignant and benign thyroid disease provided blood and tumor or nodule tissue, whose repertoires were compared.

This clone was seen repeatedly, ten times or more. The target antigen is unknown. The junction departs from germline at one end; a sequencing error may be responsible. Germline-derived CDR1 and CDR2 are SGHAT and FQDESV (reference sequence). The CDR3 length is 15 residues. Study-level findings and limits: Patients with malignant thyroid tumors reportedly had significantly higher TCR beta diversity than those with benign nodules, in blood and tumor.

Original processing notes: What underpinned the distant-metastasis classifier for papillary thyroid cancer was the set of CDR3 differences across clinicopathological groups. TCRdb reanalyzed the PCR reads with MiXCR. TCRdb's processing, not the authors', yielded these V and J calls. In the table there are about 30,000 clones, just under 30% of which are singletons. Every patient underwent thyroid surgery untreated. The chain carries TRBV11-1 and TRBJ2-3; either TRBD1 or TRBD2 may fit D (5 bases each). Sequencing was done on a sample of blood. This sequence originates from a female donor with papillary thyroid cancer or a benign thyroid nodule (not recorded which). Some clones in this sample may be carry-over from other donors' samples. As DNA, the CDR3 is TGTGCCAGCAGCTTATACCGGGATCGCACAGGTACGCAGTATTTT. This gives the protein CASSLYRDRTGTQYF.